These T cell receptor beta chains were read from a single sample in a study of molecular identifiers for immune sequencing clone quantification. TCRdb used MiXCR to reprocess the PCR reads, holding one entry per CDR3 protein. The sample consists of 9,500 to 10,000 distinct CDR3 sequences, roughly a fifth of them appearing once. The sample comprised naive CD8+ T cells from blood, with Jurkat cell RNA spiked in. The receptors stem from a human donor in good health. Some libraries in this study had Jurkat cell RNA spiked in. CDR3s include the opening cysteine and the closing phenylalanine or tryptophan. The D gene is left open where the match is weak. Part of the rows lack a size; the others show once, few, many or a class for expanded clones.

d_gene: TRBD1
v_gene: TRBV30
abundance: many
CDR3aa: CAWIGQGAPNYGYTF

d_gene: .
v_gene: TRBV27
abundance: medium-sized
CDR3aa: CASSLTENTGELFF

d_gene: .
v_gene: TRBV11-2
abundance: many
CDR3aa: CASSLQGSADTQYF

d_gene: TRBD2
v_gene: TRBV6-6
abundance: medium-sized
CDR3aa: CASSWSPGGSYEQYF

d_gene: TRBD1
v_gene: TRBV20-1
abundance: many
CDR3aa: CSARDRSPRDRDNYGYTF

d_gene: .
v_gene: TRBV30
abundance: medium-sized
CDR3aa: CAWSVSQVNEQFF

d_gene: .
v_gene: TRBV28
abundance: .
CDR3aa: CASSELADTQYF

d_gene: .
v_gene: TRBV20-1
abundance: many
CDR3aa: CSARAGTSYEQYF

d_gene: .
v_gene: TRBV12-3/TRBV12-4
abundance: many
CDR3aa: CASSFAVVRSYNEQFF

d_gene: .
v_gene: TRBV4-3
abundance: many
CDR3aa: CASSQASGVETQYF

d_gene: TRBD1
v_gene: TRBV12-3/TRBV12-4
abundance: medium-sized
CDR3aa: CASRTSTGRTGELFF

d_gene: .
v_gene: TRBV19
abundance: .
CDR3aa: CASSSGYNEQFF

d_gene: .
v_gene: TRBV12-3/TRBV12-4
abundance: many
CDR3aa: CASSLTLTRTNEKLFF

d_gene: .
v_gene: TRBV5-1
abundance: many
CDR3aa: CASSLATGPVSEQYF

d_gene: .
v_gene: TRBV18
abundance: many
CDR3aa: CASSPDDSYEQYF

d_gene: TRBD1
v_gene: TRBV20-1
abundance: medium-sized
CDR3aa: CSLQGNYAEAFF

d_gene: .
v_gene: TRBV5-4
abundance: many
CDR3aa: CASSLGGGTEAFF

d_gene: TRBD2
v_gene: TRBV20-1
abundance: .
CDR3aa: CSARARYQERGVHTGELFF

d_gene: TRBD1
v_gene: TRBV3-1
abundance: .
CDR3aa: CASSGGTANTEAFF

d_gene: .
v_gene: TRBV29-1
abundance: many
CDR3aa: CSVEERNNNEQFF

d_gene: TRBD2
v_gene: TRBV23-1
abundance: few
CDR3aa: CASSQSRLAGGYNEQFF

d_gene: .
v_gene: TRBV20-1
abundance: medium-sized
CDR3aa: CSAYSRGPDTDTQYF

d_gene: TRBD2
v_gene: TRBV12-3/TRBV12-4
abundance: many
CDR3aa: CASRTVLADSYNEQFF

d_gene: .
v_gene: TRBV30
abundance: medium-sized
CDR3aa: CARAETASTDTQYF

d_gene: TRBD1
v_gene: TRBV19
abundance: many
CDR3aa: CASSPRQGSEYEQYF

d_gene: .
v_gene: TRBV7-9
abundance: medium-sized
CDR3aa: CASSSWTENTEAFF

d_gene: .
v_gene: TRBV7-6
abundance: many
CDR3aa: CASSEGKDYEQYF

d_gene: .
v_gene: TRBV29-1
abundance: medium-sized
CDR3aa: CSVSNRDTGELFF

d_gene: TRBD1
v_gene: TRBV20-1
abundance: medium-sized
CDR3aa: CSASQTGGYDTQYF

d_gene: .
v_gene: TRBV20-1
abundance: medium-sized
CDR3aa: CSARNSQGWPQHF

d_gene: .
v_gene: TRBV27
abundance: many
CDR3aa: CASSPILVRGHSYEQYF

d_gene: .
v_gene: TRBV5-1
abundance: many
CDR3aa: CASSFNTEAFF

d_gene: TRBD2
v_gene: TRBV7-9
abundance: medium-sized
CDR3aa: CASSFSSGAGTDTQYF

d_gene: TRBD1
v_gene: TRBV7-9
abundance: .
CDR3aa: CASGDRGAYEQYF

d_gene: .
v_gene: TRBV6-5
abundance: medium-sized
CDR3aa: CASSYRQLANYGYTF

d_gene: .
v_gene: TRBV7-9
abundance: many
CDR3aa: CASSPLGAGYEQYF

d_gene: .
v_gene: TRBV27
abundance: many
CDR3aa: CASRAGFSTDTQYF

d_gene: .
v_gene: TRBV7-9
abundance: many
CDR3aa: CASSWGPYNEQFF